Shown below are 22 T cell receptor beta chains from a single sample sequenced in a study of CD8 T cells in ankylosing spondylitis. TCRdb reanalysed the 5' RACE reads using MiXCR and keeps one entry per CDR3 protein. The sample carries roughly 7,500 distinct CDR3 sequences, approximately 7.7% recorded once. Sequencing was done on a sample of blood, either unsorted or a sorted T cell fraction (not recorded which). Receptors were obtained from a male donor with ankylosing spondylitis or in good health (not recorded which).

This clonotype was counted ten times or more. The V and J genes are TRBV9 and TRBJ2-1; 8 bases are a match to TRBD2. CDR3 size: 16 residues. Germline CDR1 and CDR2: SGDLS and YYNGEE. V was clipped by 0 bases and J by 6 bases; unmatched bases: 8. As DNA, the CDR3 is TGTGCCAGCAGCGTAGGAGGTGGGACTAGTAGCAATGAGCAGTTCTTC. Translation: CASSVGGGTSSNEQFF.

This clonotype is deemed medium-sized. The genes are TRBV9 and TRBJ1-4, with D maybe TRBD1 (5 bases). Trimming stripped 5 bases from V and 6 bases from J, with 17 bases between. The CDR3 runs to 15 residues. The V gene's germline CDR1 is SGDLS and CDR2 YYNGEE. DNA for the CDR3: TGTGCCAGCAGGGCCCTTAAGGGAGGGGATGAAAAACTGTTTTTT. This gives the protein CASRALKGGDEKLFF.

This clonotype was seen at least ten times. The V call is TRBV9, the J call TRBJ2-3; TRBD1 aligns across 8 bases. This CDR3 has 15 amino acids. Germline CDR1 and CDR2: SGDLS and YYNGEE. The ends lost 4 bases at V and 2 bases at J; junction bases unmatched: 6. The CDR3 sequence: CASSKGQGPTDTQYF. DNA for the CDR3: TGTGCCAGCAGCAAAGGACAGGGCCCCACAGATACGCAGTATTTT.

This clonotype was seen many times. This chain links TRBV9 with TRBJ1-2; the D gene is possibly TRBD1 (6 bases). There are 14 residues in the CDR3. The germline V gene has CDR1 SGDLS and CDR2 YYNGEE. Trimming cost V 3 bases and J 4 bases, with 13 bases left between them. The CDR3 here is CASSGQGYSYGYTF. In DNA, the CDR3 is TGTGCCAGCAGCGGTCAGGGGTATAGCTATGGCTACACCTTC.

In its sample, this clonotype was seen many times. The V and J genes are TRBV9 and TRBJ2-5, with 8 bases fitting TRBD2. J was trimmed by 1 base and V by 4 bases; bases with no gene match: 6. CDR3 length: 15 residues. CDR1 and CDR2 (germline): SGDLS, YYNGEE. The chain's CDR3 is CASSLGLAVQETQYF. CDR3 bases: TGTGCCAGCAGCTTAGGACTAGCTGTCCAAGAGACCCAGTACTTC. The full variable domain, its missing parts supplied by reference TRBV9 and TRBJ2-5, is DSGVTQTPKHLITATGQRVTLRCSPRSGDLSVYWYQQSLDQGLQFLIQYYNGEERAKGNILERFSAQQFPDLHSELNLSSLELGDSALYFCASSLGLAVQETQYFGPGTRLLVL.

In its sample, this clonotype was seen many times. This rearrangement joins TRBV9 to TRBJ2-5, with TRBD2 matching over 7 bases. Trimming removed 0 bases from V and 0 bases from J; junction bases left unmatched: 2. The CDR3 loop spans 15 amino acids. Germline CDR1 and CDR2: SGDLS and YYNGEE. The chain's CDR3 is CASSVGLADQETQYF. Here the CDR3 DNA reads TGTGCCAGCAGCGTAGGGCTAGCGGACCAAGAGACCCAGTACTTC.

The table lists this clonotype with a few counts. The rearrangement joins TRBV9 to TRBJ1-6; D is ambiguous. This CDR3 comprises 17 residues. Trimming cost V 4 bases and J 0 bases, with 14 bases left between them. The germline V gene has CDR1 SGDLS and CDR2 YYNGEE. This CDR3 is CASSTQPESSYNSPLHF. In DNA form, the CDR3 reads TGTGCCAGCAGCACTCAACCTGAAAGCTCCTATAATTCACCCCTCCACTTT.

This clonotype was seen at least ten times. This chain joins TRBV9 and TRBJ2-1; the D is unclear. This CDR3 spans 12 amino acids. The V end lost 5 bases, the J end lost 5 bases, and 8 bases lay between the germline ends. Germline V CDR1 and CDR2: SGDLS, YYNGEE. As DNA, the CDR3 is TGTGCCAGCAGTCCCCCCCACAATGAGCAGTTCTTC. This encodes CASSPPHNEQFF.

The rearrangement links TRBV9 to TRBJ2-1; perhaps TRBD1 as D (6 bases). The CDR3 is 15 amino acids. Trimming removed 0 bases from V and 9 bases from J, with 16 bases in between. The germline gives CDR1 SGDLS, CDR2 YYNGEE. CDR3 sequence: CASSVEGDELSEQFF. CDR3 sequence (DNA): TGTGCCAGCAGCGTAGAGGGGGACGAGCTCAGTGAGCAGTTCTTC.

Ten or more counts support this clonotype. This rearrangement joins TRBV9 to TRBJ2-2; D is uncertain. CDR3 size: 14 residues. Germline V gene data show CDR1 as SGDLS and CDR2 as YYNGEE. The ends were cut back, 0 bases at V and 4 bases at J, with 7 bases in the middle. The CDR3 loop reads CASSVGSATGELFF. In DNA form, the CDR3 reads TGTGCCAGCAGCGTAGGCAGTGCCACCGGGGAGCTGTTTTTT.

The V gene is TRBV7-3, the J gene TRBJ2-3, with 10 bases matching TRBD2. With 4 bases clipped from V and 2 bases from J, the junction kept 12 bases outside the gene matches. Germline V lookup: CDR1 SGHTA, CDR2 FQGTGA. This CDR3 region has 18 residues. The CDR3 region is CASSSCLGLARITDTQYF. For the CDR3, the DNA is TGTGCCAGCAGCTCCTGCCTGGGACTAGCGAGAATCACAGATACGCAGTATTTT.

This clonotype was observed many times. The chain has TRBV9 and TRBJ2-2; 9 positions match TRBD1. The V segment lost 4 bases and the J segment 5 bases; nucleotides outside the gene matches: 9. The CDR3 totals 16 residues. Germline CDR1 SGDLS, CDR2 YYNGEE. The DNA for the CDR3 is TGTGCCAGCAGCACTACGGGACAGGGAGGGACCGGGGAGCTGTTTTTT. Its protein is CASSTTGQGGTGELFF.

The gene calls are TRBV9 and TRBJ2-4; 10 nucleotides agree with TRBD2. Germline CDR1 and CDR2: SGDLS and YYNGEE. The junction had 2 bases not matched to a gene; V was cut back by 0 bases and J by 2 bases. This CDR3 comprises 16 residues. CDR3 region: CASSVGTSGPKNIQYF. CDR3 coding DNA: TGTGCCAGCAGCGTAGGGACTAGCGGTCCCAAAAACATTCAGTACTTC.

This clonotype is medium-sized in the sample. The CDR3 loop is CASRKSGGAGETQYF. CDR3 DNA: TGTGCCAGCAGAAAAAGCGGGGGGGCGGGAGAGACCCAGTACTTC. The chain joins TRBV9 to TRBJ2-5; 10 nucleotides match TRBD2. Germline lookup yields CDR1 SGDLS and CDR2 YYNGEE. V was clipped by 5 bases and J by 4 bases; unmatched bases: 8. CDR3 size: 15 residues.

This clonotype was picked up a small number of times. The V and J genes are TRBV9 and TRBJ2-4, with D possibly matching TRBD1 (6 bases). Per the germline V gene, CDR1 is SGDLS and CDR2 is YYNGEE. The CDR3 is 15 amino acids. V was trimmed by 0 bases and J by 6 bases, leaving 13 bases between them. The CDR3 DNA reads TGTGCCAGCAGCGTAGACCTGGGGGCCGGAAACATTCAGTACTTC. It yields the protein CASSVDLGAGNIQYF. Combining the CDR3 with reference TRBV9 and TRBJ2-4 gives the whole variable domain DSGVTQTPKHLITATGQRVTLRCSPRSGDLSVYWYQQSLDQGLQFLIQYYNGEERAKGNILERFSAQQFPDLHSELNLSSLELGDSALYFCASSVDLGAGNIQYFGAGTRLSVL.

The chain links TRBV9 to TRBJ2-5; TRBD1 agrees at 7 bases. V lost 5 bases to trimming and J lost 1 base; unmatched junction nucleotides: 14. Germline V CDR1 and CDR2: SGDLS, YYNGEE. This CDR3 has 17 amino acids. Written as DNA, the CDR3 is TGTGCCAGCAGTGACCCGGACCAACAGGGGACCCAAGAGACCCAGTACTTC. It codes for CASSDPDQQGTQETQYF. The whole variable domain, remainder taken from reference TRBV9 and TRBJ2-5, is DSGVTQTPKHLITATGQRVTLRCSPRSGDLSVYWYQQSLDQGLQFLIQYYNGEERAKGNILERFSAQQFPDLHSELNLSSLELGDSALYFCASSDPDQQGTQETQYFGPGTRLLVL.

This clonotype has a handful of counts. The gene calls are TRBV9 and TRBJ2-1, with 12 bases that match TRBD2. This CDR3 comprises 17 residues. CDR1 SGDLS and CDR2 YYNGEE come from the germline V gene. Trimming at V came to 2 bases and at J to 4 bases, leaving 7 bases not matched to a gene. The CDR3 protein is CASSVSRLAGEYNEQFF. In nucleotides, the CDR3 is TGTGCCAGCAGCGTTTCCCGACTAGCGGGGGAATACAATGAGCAGTTCTTC.

By frequency in the sample, this clonotype is medium-sized. This sequence joins TRBV9 and TRBJ2-2, with no clear D. The V and J ends lost 4 bases and 0 bases respectively, with 7 bases between them. The CDR3 length is 14 residues. In germline, CDR1 is SGDLS, CDR2 YYNGEE. CDR3 loop: CASSPPSNTGELFF. The CDR3 DNA is TGTGCCAGCAGCCCCCCCTCGAACACCGGGGAGCTGTTTTTT.

This clonotype is termed medium-sized (0.01 to 0.1%). The V call is TRBV9, the J call TRBJ1-5; D not certain. CDR1 SGDLS and CDR2 YYNGEE come from the germline V gene. V lost 4 bases and J lost 11, with 19 bases in between. The CDR3 covers 14 residues. CDR3: CASSPKETTGTQHF. The CDR3 bases are TGTGCCAGCAGCCCTAAGGAGACAACCGGTACCCAGCATTTT.

This clonotype was observed at least ten times. V gene TRBV9 combines with J gene TRBJ1-5; D not certain. The CDR3 length is 13 residues. Trimming took off 3 bases at V and 4 bases at J, with 8 bases between the two ends. Germline lookup yields CDR1 SGDLS and CDR2 YYNGEE. CDR3 coding DNA: TGTGCCAGCAGCGGGGTTGGGAATCAGCCCCAGCATTTT. It specifies CASSGVGNQPQHF.

This clonotype has a count of ten or more. V and J are TRBV9 and TRBJ2-2; no clear D gene. Trimming removed 4 bases at V and 6 bases at J, with 7 bases between. Germline values: CDR1 SGDLS, CDR2 YYNGEE. This CDR3 is 12 amino acids long. CDR3: CASSPNSGELFF. The CDR3 coding sequence is TGTGCCAGCAGCCCCAACTCCGGGGAGCTGTTTTTT.

The chain employs TRBV9 and TRBJ2-5, with TRBD2 matching over 11 bases. The CDR3 totals 16 residues. Germline loops: CDR1 SGDLS, CDR2 YYNGEE. V lost 4 bases and J lost 9; bases outside the gene matches: 14. The CDR3 nucleotides read TGTGCCAGCAGCAAGTCGTCTAGCGGGAGGCTTGGGGCCCAGTACTTC. Protein sequence: CASSKSSSGRLGAQYF.